Following are 9 T cell receptor beta chains from one sample sequenced in a study of cytomegalovirus exposure and HLA in healthy donors. PCR primers comprised 60 Vbeta and 13 Jbeta primers. Profiled with immunoSEQ multiplex PCR; TCRdb holds only in-frame clones, not every one. The table shows 150,000 to 200,000 clones, with around four fifths occurring only once. Sample: PBMCs. These receptors came from a female donor in good health and CMV-seronegative.

The CDR3 DNA reads as TGTGCCAGCGCGGAGGATCTGAGGGAAAAACTGTTTTTT. It codes for CASAEDLREKLFF. The chain joins TRBV2 to TRBJ1-4; D unresolved. The germline gives CDR1 SNHLY, CDR2 FYNNEI. V dropped 8 bases and J dropped 8 bases, with 15 bases sitting between them. The CDR3 sequence is 13 residues long.

This clone was detected a few times. CDR3 residues: CASSQEGVTYGYTF. CDR3 nucleotides: TGCGCCAGCAGCCAAGAAGGGGTAACCTATGGCTACACCTTC. The chain combines TRBV4-1 with TRBJ1-2; TRBD1 might be the D (5 bases). V was clipped by 0 bases and J by 4 bases, with 9 bases between them. CDR1 and CDR2 (germline): MGHRA, YSYEKL. This CDR3 spans 14 amino acids.

The CDR3 DNA follows: TGTGCCAGCAGTTTATTATTCGGGGAAGGGACAGGGGAACGGAATGAGCAGTTCTTC. Protein: CASSLLFGEGTGERNEQFF. The V call is TRBV27, the J call TRBJ2-1, with 10 bases that match TRBD1. This CDR3 is built from 19 residues. The germline V gene encodes CDR1 MNHEY and CDR2 SMNVEV (reference sequence). The trim removed 1 base at V and 7 bases at J, leaving 16 bases unmatched.

This chain connects TRBV5-6 to TRBJ2-3, with D maybe TRBD2 (6 bases). CDR3 length: 15 residues. With 7 bases removed from V and 0 bases from J, the gap between germline ends came to 15 bases. CDR1 SGHDT and CDR2 YYEEEE come from the germline V gene. CDR3 coding DNA: TGTGCCAGCCGAAAGACCGGGACTAGCACAGATACGCAGTATTTT. It specifies CASRKTGTSTDTQYF.

J is TRBJ1-1 and V is TRBV7-9; D is perhaps TRBD1 (5 bases). The CDR3 totals 14 residues. Germline V gene data show CDR1 as SEHNR and CDR2 as FQNEAQ (reference sequence). V gave up 3 bases and J gave up 4 bases, with 12 bases separating them. CDR3 amino acids: CASSLFGGITEAFF. In DNA form, the CDR3 reads TGTGCCAGCAGCTTGTTCGGGGGGATCACTGAAGCTTTCTTT.

This clone was recorded a few times. The chain couples TRBV6-5 to TRBJ1-3; D is uncertain. Trimming removed 8 bases from V and 4 bases from J, with 6 bases in between. The germline gives CDR1 MNHEY, CDR2 SVGAGI. The CDR3 consists of 11 residues. The CDR3 nucleotides read TGTGCCAGCGGAGTGGGAAACACCATATATTTT. This gives the protein CASGVGNTIYF.

V usage is TRBV19 and J usage is TRBJ1-1; a possible D gene is TRBD1 (5 bases). Germline V gene data show CDR1 as LNHDA and CDR2 as SQIVND (reference sequence). The ends were cut back, 6 bases at V and 1 base at J, with 12 bases in the middle. This CDR3 region has 14 residues. The CDR3: CASSRWGANTEAFF. For the CDR3, the DNA is TGTGCCAGTAGCCGCTGGGGCGCGAACACTGAAGCTTTCTTT.

CDR3 DNA: TGTGCCAGCAGTCCTCTAGCATCGAGCTCCTACGAGCAGTACTTC. Its translation: CASSPLASSSYEQYF. The rearrangement uses TRBV6-6 and TRBJ2-7; D may be TRBD2 (5 bases). CDR1 MNHNY and CDR2 SVGAGI come from the germline V gene (reference sequence). V gave up 5 bases and J gave up 0 bases, with 14 bases separating them. CDR3 length: 15 residues.

This chain uses TRBV5-1 with TRBJ1-5; TRBD1 is a possible D gene (6 bases). CDR3 length: 15 amino acids. The germline V gene encodes CDR1 SGHRS and CDR2 YFSETQ. V was pared by 4 bases and J by 0 bases, with 11 bases between. In DNA, the CDR3 is TGCGCCAGCAGCCTGGACAGTCCTAGCAATCAGCCCCAGCATTTT. This gives the protein CASSLDSPSNQPQHF.